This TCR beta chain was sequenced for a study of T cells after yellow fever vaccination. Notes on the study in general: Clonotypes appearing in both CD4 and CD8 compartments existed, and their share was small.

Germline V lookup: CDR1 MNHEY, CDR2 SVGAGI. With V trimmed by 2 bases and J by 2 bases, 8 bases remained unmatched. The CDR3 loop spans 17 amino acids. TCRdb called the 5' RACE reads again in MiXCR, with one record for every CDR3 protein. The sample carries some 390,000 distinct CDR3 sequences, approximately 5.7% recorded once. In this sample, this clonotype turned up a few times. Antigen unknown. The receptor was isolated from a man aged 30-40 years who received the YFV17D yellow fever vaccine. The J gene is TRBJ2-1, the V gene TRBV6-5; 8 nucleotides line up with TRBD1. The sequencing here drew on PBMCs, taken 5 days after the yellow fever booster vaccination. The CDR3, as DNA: TGTGCCAGCAGTTACACCCGGACAGGGTCGGCCTACAATGAGCAGTTCTTC. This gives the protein CASSYTRTGSAYNEQFF.